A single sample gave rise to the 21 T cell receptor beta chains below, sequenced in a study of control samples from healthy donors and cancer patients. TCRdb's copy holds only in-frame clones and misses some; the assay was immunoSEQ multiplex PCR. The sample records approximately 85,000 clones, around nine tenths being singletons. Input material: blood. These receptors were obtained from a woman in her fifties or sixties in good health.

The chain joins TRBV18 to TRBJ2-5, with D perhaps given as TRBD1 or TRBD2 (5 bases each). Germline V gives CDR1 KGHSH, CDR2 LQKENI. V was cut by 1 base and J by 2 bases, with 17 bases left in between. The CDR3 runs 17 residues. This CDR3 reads CASSPRRGESLQETQYF. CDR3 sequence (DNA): TGTGCCAGCTCACCACGCCGGGGCGAGTCACTACAAGAGACCCAGTACTTC.

CDR3 sequence (DNA): TGTGCCAGCAGCCTAAATACAGGGTACGATGGCTACACCTTC. Translation: CASSLNTGYDGYTF. The chain couples TRBV25-1 to TRBJ1-2; perhaps TRBD1 as D (6 bases). The CDR3 is 14 amino acids. Germline lookup yields CDR1 MGHDK and CDR2 SYGVNS. V lost 6 bases, J lost 6 bases, and 17 bases lay in between.

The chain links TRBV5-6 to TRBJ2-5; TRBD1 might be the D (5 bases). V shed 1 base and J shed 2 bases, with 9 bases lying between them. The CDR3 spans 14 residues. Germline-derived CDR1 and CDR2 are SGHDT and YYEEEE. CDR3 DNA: TGTGCCAGCAGCTTGCGACAGTTACAAGAGACCCAGTACTTC. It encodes CASSLRQLQETQYF.

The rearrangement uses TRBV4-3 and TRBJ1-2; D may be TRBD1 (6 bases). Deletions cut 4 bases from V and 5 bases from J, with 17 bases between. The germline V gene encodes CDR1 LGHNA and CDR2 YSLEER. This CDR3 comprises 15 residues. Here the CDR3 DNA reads TGCGCCAGCAGCCCAAGGCCCAGGACAGATTATGGCTACACCTTC. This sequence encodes CASSPRPRTDYGYTF.

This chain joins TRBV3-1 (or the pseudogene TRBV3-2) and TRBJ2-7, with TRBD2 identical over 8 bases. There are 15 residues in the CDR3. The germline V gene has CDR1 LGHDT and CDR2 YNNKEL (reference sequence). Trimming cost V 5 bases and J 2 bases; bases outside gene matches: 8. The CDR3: CASSRSGSGPYEQYF. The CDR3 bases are TGTGCCAGCAGCAGGAGCGGGAGCGGCCCCTACGAGCAGTACTTC.

CDR3 nucleotides: TGTGCCAGCAGTTCACCCGGTGGTCGTGAAAAACTGTTTTTT. It yields the protein CASSSPGGREKLFF. J is TRBJ1-4 and V is TRBV28; the D is unclear. Trimming took off 4 bases at V and 7 bases at J, with 13 bases between the two ends. The germline V gene has CDR1 MDHEN and CDR2 SYDVKM. The length of the CDR3 is 14 residues.

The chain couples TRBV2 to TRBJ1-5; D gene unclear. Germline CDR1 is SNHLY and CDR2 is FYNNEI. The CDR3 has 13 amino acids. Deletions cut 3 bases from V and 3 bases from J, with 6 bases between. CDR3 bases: TGTGCCAGCAGTGACGACAACAATCAGCCCCAGCATTTT. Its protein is CASSDDNNQPQHF.

CDR3 sequence reads: CASSLGLDTGELFF. In nucleotides, the CDR3 is TGTGCCAGCAGCTTGGGCCTGGACACCGGGGAGCTGTTTTTT. The chain has TRBV6-5 and TRBJ2-2; D gene unclear. This CDR3 is built from 14 residues. Per germline, CDR1 MNHEY and CDR2 SVGAGI. With 6 bases removed from V and 3 bases from J, the gap between germline ends came to 11 bases.

CDR3 region: CASSLVGQGYGYTF. The CDR3 bases are TGTGCCAGCAGCTTGGTTGGACAGGGCTATGGCTACACCTTC. The J gene is TRBJ1-2, the V gene TRBV5-5; 8 nucleotides match TRBD1. Germline CDR1 SGHKS, CDR2 YYEKEE (reference sequence). V was pared by 0 bases and J by 4 bases, with 2 bases of the junction left unmatched. The CDR3 runs to 14 residues.

The CDR3 spells CARFRGTNYGYTF. The CDR3 DNA is TGCGCCAGATTCAGGGGTACTAACTATGGCTACACCTTC. The chain is built from TRBV23-1 and TRBJ1-2, with TRBD1 as a possible D gene (6 bases). TRBV23-1 is known as an ORF, though its function is uncertain. The CDR3 totals 13 residues. V dropped 9 bases and J dropped 0 bases, with 11 bases sitting between them.

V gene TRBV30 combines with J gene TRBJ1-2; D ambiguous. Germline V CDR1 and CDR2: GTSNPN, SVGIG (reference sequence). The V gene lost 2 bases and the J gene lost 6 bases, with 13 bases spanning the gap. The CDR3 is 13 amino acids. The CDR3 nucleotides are TGTGCCTGGAGTACCGTGAGTGGTGATGGCTACACCTTC. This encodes CAWSTVSGDGYTF.

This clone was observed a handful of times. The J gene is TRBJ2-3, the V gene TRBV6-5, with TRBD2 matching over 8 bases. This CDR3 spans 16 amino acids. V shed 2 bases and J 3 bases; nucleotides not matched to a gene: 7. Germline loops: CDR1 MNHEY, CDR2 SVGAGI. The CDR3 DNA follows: TGTGCCAGCAGTTACCGGGGACTAGGGCGGACAGATACGCAGTATTTT. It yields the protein CASSYRGLGRTDTQYF.

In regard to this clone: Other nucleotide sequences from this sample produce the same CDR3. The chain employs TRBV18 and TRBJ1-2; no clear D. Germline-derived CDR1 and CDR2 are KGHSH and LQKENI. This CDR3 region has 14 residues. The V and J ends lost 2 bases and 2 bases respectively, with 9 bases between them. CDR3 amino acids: CASSPSTSNYGYTF. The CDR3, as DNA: TGTGCCAGCTCACCATCCACATCCAACTATGGCTACACCTTC.

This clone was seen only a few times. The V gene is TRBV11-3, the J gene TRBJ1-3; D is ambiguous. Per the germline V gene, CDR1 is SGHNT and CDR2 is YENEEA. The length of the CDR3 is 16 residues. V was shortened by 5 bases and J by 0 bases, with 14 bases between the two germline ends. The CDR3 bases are TGTGCCAGCAGCGCCCGATTCGACGACTCTGGAAACACCATATATTTT. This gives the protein CASSARFDDSGNTIYF.

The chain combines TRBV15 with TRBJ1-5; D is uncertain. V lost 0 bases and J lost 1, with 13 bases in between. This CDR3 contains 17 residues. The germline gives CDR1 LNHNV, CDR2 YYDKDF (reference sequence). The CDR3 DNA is TGTGCCACCAGCAGAGATCGGGGTGCAGAAAGCAATCAGCCCCAGCATTTT. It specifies CATSRDRGAESNQPQHF.

The CDR3 protein is CASNPQGMNTEAFF. The CDR3 DNA follows: TGTGCCAGCAACCCCCAGGGTATGAACACTGAAGCTTTCTTT. The rearrangement joins TRBV2 to TRBJ1-1, with D possibly being TRBD1 (5 bases). The ends were cut back, 7 bases at V and 0 bases at J, with 12 bases in the middle. CDR1 and CDR2 (germline): SNHLY, FYNNEI. This CDR3 contains 14 residues. Full variable domain (remainder filled in from reference TRBV2 and TRBJ1-1): EPEVTQTPSHQVTQMGQEVILRCVPISNHLYFYWYRQILGQKVEFLVSFYNNEISEKSEIFDDQFSVERPDGSNFTLKIRSTKLEDSAMYFCASNPQGMNTEAFFGQGTRLTVV.

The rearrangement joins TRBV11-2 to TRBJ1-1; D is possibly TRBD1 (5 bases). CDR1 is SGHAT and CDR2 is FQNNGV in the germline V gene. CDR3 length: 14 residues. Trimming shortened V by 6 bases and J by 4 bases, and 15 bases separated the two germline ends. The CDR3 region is CASSYSEGSTEAFF. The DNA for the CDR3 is TGTGCCAGCAGTTACAGTGAGGGGAGCACTGAAGCTTTCTTT.

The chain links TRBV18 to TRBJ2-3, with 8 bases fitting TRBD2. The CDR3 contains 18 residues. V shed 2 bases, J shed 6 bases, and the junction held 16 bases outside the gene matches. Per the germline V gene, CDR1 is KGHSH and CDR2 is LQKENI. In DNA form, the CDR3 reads TGTGCCAGCTCACCAGGGAAGACTAGCGTACCAACCTTGGATACGCAGTATTTT. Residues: CASSPGKTSVPTLDTQYF.

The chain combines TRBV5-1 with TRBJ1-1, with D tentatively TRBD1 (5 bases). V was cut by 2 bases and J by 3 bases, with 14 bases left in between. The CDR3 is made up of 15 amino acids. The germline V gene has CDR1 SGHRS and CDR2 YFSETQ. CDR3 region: CASSFRRGGDTEAFF. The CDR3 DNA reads TGCGCCAGCAGCTTTCGAAGGGGTGGGGACACTGAAGCTTTCTTT. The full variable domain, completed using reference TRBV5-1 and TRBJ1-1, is KAGVTQTPRYLIKTRGQQVTLSCSPISGHRSVSWYQQTPGQGLQFLFEYFSETQRNKGNFPGRFSGRQFSNSRSEMNVSTLELGDSALYLCASSFRRGGDTEAFFGQGTRLTVV.

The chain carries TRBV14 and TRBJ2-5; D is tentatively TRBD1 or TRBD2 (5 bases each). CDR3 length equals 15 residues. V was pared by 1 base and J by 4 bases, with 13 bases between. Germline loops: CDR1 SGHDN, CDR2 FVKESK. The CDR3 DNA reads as TGTGCCAGCAGCCAAGGAAGGGCAGGGAGAGAGACCCAGTACTTC. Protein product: CASSQGRAGRETQYF.

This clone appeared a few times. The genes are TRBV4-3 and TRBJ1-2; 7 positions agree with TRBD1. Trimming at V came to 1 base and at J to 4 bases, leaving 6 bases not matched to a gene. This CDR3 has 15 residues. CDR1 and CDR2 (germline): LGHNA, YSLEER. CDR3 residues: CASSQAGQSLYGYTF. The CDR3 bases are TGCGCCAGCAGCCAAGCGGGACAGAGTCTCTATGGCTACACCTTC.